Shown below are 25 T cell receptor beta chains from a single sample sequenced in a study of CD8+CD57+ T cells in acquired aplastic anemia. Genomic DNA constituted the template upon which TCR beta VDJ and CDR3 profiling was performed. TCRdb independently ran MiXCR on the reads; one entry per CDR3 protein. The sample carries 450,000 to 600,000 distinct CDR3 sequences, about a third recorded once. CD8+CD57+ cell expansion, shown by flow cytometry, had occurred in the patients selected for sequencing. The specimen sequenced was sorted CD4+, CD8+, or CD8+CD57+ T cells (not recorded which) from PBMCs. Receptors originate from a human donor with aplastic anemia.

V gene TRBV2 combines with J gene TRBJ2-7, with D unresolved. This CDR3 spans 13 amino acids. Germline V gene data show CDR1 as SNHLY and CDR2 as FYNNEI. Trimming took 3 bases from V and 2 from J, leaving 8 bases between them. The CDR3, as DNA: TGTGCCAGCAGTGATTTAGGGACCTACGAGCAGTACTTC. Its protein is CASSDLGTYEQYF. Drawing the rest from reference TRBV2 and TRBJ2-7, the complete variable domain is EPEVTQTPSHQVTQMGQEVILRCVPISNHLYFYWYRQILGQKVEFLVSFYNNEISEKSEIFDDQFSVERPDGSNFTLKIRSTKLEDSAMYFCASSDLGTYEQYFGPGTRLTVT.

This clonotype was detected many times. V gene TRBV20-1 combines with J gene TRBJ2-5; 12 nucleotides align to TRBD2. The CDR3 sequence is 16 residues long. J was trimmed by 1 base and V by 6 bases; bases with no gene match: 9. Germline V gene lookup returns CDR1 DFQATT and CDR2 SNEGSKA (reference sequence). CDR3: CSATPTLAGGQETQYF. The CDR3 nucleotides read TGCAGTGCAACGCCGACACTAGCGGGGGGCCAAGAGACCCAGTACTTC.

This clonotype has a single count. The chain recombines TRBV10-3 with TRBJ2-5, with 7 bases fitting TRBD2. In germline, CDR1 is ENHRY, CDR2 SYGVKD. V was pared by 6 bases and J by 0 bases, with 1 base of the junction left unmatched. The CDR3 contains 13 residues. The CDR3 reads CAIRSGDQETQYF. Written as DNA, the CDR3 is TGTGCCATCAGAAGCGGGGACCAAGAGACCCAGTACTTC.

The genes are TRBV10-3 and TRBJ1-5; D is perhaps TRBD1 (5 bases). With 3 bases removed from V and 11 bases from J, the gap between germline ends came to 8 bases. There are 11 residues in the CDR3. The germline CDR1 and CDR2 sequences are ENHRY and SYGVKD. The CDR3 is CAISDREAQHF. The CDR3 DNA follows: TGTGCCATCAGTGACAGGGAGGCCCAGCATTTT.

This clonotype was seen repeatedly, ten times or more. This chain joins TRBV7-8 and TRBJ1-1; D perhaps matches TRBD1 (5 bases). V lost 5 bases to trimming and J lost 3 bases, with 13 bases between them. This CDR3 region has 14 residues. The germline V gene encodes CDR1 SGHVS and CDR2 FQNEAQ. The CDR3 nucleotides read TGTGCCAGCAGCCCCCGAGGGGCAGACACTGAAGCTTTCTTT. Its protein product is CASSPRGADTEAFF.

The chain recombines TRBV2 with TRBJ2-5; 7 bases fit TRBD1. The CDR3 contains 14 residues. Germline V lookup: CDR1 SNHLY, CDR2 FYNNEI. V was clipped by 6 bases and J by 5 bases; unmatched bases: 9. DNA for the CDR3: TGTGCCAGCAGCTTGGAAAGGGGGCGGGAGACCCAGTACTTC. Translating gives CASSLERGRETQYF.

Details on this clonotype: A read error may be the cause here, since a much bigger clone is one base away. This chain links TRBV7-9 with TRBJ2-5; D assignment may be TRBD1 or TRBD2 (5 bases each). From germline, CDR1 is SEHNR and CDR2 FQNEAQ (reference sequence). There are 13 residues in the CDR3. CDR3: CASSPRGEEAQYF. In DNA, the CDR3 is TGTGCCAGCAGCCCCAGAGGGGAAGAGGCCCAGTACTTC.

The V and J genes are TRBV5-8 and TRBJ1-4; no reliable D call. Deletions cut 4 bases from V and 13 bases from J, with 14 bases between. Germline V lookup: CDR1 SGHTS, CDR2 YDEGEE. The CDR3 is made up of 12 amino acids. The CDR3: CASSLAWNRLFF. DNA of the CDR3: TGTGCCAGCAGCCTCGCATGGAACCGACTGTTTTTT.

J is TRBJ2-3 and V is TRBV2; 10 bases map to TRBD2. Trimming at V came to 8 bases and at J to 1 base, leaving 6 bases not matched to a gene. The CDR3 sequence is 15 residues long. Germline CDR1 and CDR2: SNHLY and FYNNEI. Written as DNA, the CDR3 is TGTGCCAGCTCTCCCACTAGCGGGGGCACAGATACGCAGTATTTT. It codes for CASSPTSGGTDTQYF.

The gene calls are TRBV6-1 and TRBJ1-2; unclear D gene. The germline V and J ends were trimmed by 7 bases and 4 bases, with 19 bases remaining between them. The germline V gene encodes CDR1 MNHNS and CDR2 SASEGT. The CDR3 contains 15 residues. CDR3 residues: CASTPGTLMGYGYTF. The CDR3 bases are TGTGCCAGCACTCCAGGCACATTAATGGGCTATGGCTACACCTTC.

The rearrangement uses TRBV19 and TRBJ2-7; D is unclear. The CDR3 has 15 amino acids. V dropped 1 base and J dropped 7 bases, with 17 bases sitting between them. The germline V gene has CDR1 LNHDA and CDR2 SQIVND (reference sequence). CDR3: CASSIGPGTYNEQYF. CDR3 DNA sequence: TGTGCCAGTAGTATAGGGCCAGGCACCTACAATGAGCAGTACTTC.

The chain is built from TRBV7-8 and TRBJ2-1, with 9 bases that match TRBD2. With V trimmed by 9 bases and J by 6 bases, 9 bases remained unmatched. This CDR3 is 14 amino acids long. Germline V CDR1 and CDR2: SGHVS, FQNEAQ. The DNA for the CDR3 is TGTGCCAGTAGTTACCTAGCGGGAAGCAATGAGCAGTTCTTC. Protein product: CASSYLAGSNEQFF.

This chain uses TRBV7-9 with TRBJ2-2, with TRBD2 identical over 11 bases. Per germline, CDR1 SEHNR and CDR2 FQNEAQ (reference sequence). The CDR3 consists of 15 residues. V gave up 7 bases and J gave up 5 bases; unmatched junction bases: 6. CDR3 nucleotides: TGTGCCAGCAAGCCCCTAGCGGGAGGAACCGGGGAGCTGTTTTTT. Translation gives CASKPLAGGTGELFF.

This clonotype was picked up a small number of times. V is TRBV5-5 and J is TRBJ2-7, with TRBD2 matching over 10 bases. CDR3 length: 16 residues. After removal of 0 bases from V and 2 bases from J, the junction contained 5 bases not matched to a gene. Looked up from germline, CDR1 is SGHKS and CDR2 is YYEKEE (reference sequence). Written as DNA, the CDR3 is TGTGCCAGCAGCTTGGTTCTAGCGGGAGCAACCTACGAGCAGTACTTC. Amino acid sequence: CASSLVLAGATYEQYF.

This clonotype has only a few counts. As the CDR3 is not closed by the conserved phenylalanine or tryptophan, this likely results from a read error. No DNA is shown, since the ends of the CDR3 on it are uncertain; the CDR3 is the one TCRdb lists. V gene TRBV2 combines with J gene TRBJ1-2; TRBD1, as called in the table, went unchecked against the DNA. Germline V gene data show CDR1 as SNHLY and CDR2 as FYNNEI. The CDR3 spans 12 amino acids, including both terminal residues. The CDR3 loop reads CASKGGAWAHTL.

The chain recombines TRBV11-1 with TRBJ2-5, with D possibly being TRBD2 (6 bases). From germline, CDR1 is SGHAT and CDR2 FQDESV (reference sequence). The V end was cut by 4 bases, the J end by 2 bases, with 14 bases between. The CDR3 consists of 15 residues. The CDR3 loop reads CASSWLAQIQETQYF. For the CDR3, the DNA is TGTGCCAGCAGCTGGCTAGCGCAGATACAAGAGACCCAGTACTTC. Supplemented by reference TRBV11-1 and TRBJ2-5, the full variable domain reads EAEVAQSPRYKITEKSQAVAFWCDPISGHATLYWYRQILGQGPELLVQFQDESVVDDSQLPKDRFSAERLKGVDSTLKIQPAELGDSAMYLCASSWLAQIQETQYFGPGTRLLVL.

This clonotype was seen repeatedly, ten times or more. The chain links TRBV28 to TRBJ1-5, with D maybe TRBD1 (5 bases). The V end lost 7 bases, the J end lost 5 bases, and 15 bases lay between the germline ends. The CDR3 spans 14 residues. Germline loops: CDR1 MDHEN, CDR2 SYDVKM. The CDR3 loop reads CASMTGPRHQPQHF. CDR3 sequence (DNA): TGTGCCAGCATGACGGGACCGCGCCATCAGCCCCAGCATTTT.

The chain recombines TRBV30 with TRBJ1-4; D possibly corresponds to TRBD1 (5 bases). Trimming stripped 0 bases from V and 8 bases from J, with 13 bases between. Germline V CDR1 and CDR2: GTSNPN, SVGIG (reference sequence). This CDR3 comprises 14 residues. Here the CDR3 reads CAWSVALGEEKLFF. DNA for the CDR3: TGTGCCTGGAGTGTGGCCCTGGGGGAGGAAAAACTGTTTTTT.

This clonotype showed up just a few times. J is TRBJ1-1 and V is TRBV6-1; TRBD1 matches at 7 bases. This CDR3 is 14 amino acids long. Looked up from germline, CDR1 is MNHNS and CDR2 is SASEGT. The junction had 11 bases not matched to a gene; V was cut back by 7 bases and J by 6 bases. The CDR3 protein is CASNKQGLVAEAFF. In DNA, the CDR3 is TGTGCCAGCAACAAACAGGGGTTGGTGGCTGAAGCTTTCTTT.

CDR3 bases: TGTGCCAGCAGTTACACGGGACAAGGGGGCTACACCTTC. Its protein product is CASSYTGQGGYTF. The chain joins TRBV6-5 to TRBJ1-2; possibly TRBD1 for D (6 bases). This CDR3 spans 13 amino acids. The V end was cut by 2 bases, the J end by 8 bases, with 12 bases between. Germline CDR1 reads MNHEY; CDR2 reads SVGAGI.

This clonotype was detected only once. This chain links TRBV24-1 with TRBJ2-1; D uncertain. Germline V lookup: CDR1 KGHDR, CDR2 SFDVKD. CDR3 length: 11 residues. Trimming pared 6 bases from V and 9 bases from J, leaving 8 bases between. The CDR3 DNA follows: TGTGCCACCAGTACCCGCACTGAGCAGTTCTTC. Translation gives CATSTRTEQFF.

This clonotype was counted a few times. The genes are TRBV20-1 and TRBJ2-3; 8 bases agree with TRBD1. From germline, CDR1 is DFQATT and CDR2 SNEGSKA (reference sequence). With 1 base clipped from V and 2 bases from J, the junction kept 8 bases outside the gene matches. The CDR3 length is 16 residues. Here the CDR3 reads CSARAPPGQATDTQYF. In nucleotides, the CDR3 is TGCAGTGCTAGAGCCCCACCGGGACAGGCCACAGATACGCAGTATTTT.

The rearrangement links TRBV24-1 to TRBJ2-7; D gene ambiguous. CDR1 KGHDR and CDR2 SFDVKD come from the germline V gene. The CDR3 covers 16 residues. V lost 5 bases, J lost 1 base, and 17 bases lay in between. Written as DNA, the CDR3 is TGTGCCACCAGTGTACGATTCAGCGCTGCTTCCTACGAGCAGTACTTC. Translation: CATSVRFSAASYEQYF.

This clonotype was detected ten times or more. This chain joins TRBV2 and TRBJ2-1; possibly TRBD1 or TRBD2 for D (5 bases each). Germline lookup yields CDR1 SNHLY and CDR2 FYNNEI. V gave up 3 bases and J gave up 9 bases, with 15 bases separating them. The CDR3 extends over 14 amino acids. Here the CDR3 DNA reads TGTGCCAGCAGTGAGGGACGGGGTAGGGGTGAGCAGTTCTTC. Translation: CASSEGRGRGEQFF.

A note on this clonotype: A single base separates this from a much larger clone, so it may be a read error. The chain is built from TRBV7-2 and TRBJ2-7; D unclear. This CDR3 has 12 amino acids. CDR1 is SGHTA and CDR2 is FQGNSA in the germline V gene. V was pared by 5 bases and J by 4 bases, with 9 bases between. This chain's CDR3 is CASSRVGYEQYF. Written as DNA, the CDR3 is TGTGCCAGCAGCCGGGTGGGATACGAGCAGTACTTC.